This TCR beta chain was profiled in a study of T cell responses to AZD1222 COVID-19 vaccine. This table comes from immunoSEQ multiplex PCR, and its TCRdb copy is limited to in-frame clones, with some not included. This table has roughly 33,000 clones, approximately 80% appearing once. Study observations and caveats: Spike-wide coverage was observed for vaccine-associated CD4 TCRs, with dominant responses at 160-218 and 743-854. The donor cohort was predominantly white British with a female majority, and clonal diversity may have been underestimated.

Germline values: CDR1 MGHRA, CDR2 YSYEKL. V was cut by 6 bases and J by 0 bases, with 12 bases left in between. This CDR3 has 15 amino acids. This clone was seen a single time. Antigen: not known. The sequence was collected from an adult who received the AZD1222 COVID-19 vaccine. The specimen was peripheral blood, collected 28 days after the second AZD1222 dose. This chain joins TRBV4-1 and TRBJ1-5; D is possibly TRBD1 (5 bases). The CDR3 sequence is CASSPATVSNQPQHF. The CDR3 bases are TGCGCCAGCAGTCCGGCGACAGTTAGCAATCAGCCCCAGCATTTT.